The T cell receptor (beta chain) under discussion was sequenced for a study of T cell clones after liver transplantation. Background on the study: Samples came from ITN030ST, which attempted immunosuppression withdrawal within 2 years of liver transplantation. Draws occurred before transplant, before withdrawal, and after complete or failed withdrawal.

Per the germline V gene, CDR1 is MDHEN and CDR2 is SYDVKM. The trim removed 4 bases at V and 4 bases at J, leaving 10 bases unmatched. The CDR3 consists of 16 residues. Clones were read by immunoSEQ multiplex PCR, and TCRdb kept only the in-frame ones, dropping some. Counted here are around 120,000 clones, just over 90% occurring once; the ten biggest clones make up 0.65% to 0.85%. Broader study findings: Small, mixed patient groups and varying post-transplant times limit these conclusions.

Concerning this clone: Its antigen is not known.

Unstimulated PBMCs were sorted into CD3+CD4+ and CD3+CD8+ populations. The source of this sequence is a human patient who received a liver transplant. T cells may partly derive from the graft donor. The input for sequencing was CD4+ T cells from blood, taken 12 months after liver transplant. This chain links TRBV28 with TRBJ1-2; 9 nucleotides align to TRBD1. CDR3 in amino acids: CASSSLSTGGVYGYTF. The CDR3 DNA reads TGTGCCAGCAGTTCACTGTCGACAGGGGGAGTCTATGGCTACACCTTC.